Listed below are T cell receptor beta chains from one sample, sequenced in a study of shared clonotypes between healthy human individuals. Sequenced by immunoSEQ multiplex PCR; TCRdb stores in-frame clones only, minus some. The data show some 1,600,000 clones, 98% seen once. The sequencing sample was made of naive CD4+ T cells sorted from blood. The receptor set was obtained from a man aged 25 to 40 in good health. CDR3s include the opening cysteine and the closing phenylalanine or tryptophan. Fields, in order: J gene, D gene, clone size, V gene, CDR3 DNA, CDR3 protein. The D gene is left open where the match is weak. A row's size may be missing; if present it is once, few, many or a size class.

TRBJ2-3	.	.	TRBV21-1	TGTGCCAGCATCCCAAACACAGATACGCAGTATTTT	CASIPNTDTQYF
TRBJ2-1	TRBD2	.	TRBV5-1	TGCGCCAGCAGCTTCGCTAGCGGAAGCTCCTACAATGAGCAGTTCTTC	CASSFASGSSYNEQFF
TRBJ2-4	.	.	TRBV6-5	TGTGCCAGCAGTTACGGGGTGGCCTCAAACATTCAGTACTTC	CASSYGVASNIQYF
TRBJ2-3	.	.	TRBV5-1	TGCGCCAGCAGCGTGAACCTCTACGATACGCAGTATTTT	CASSVNLYDTQYF
TRBJ2-2	.	.	TRBV5-1	TGCGCCAGCAGCTTGACAGGGCAAGTTAACACCGGGGAGCTGTTTTTT	CASSLTGQVNTGELFF
TRBJ2-7	.	.	TRBV5-1	TGCGCCAGCAGCTTGTCGACAGGCCTTCTTAACTACGAGCAGTACTTC	CASSLSTGLLNYEQYF
TRBJ1-1	.	.	TRBV10-3	TGTGCCATCAGTGAGGCAGGGGCTAAAAACACTGAAGCTTTCTTT	CAISEAGAKNTEAFF
TRBJ2-2	.	.	TRBV11-3	TGTGCCAGCAGCTCCTCTAACGGGGGCGTCGGGGAGCTGTTTTTT	CASSSSNGGVGELFF
TRBJ2-3	.	.	TRBV9	TGTGCCAGCAGCGTAGCAGATACGCAGTATTTT	CASSVADTQYF
TRBJ2-7	TRBD1	.	TRBV2	TGTGCCAGCAGTGAATCCGGGACAGGCTTCTACGAGCAGTACTTC	CASSESGTGFYEQYF
TRBJ2-7	TRBD2	.	TRBV5-4	TGTGCCAGCAGCTCCGGGGGGACTATTGCCTACGAGCAGTACTTC	CASSSGGTIAYEQYF
TRBJ1-2	.	.	TRBV7-2	TGTGCCAGCAGCCCCTCGTCCGGCTATGGCTACACCTTC	CASSPSSGYGYTF
TRBJ2-5	.	once	TRBV6-1	TGTGCCAGCAGTGAAGTTGGACAAGAGACCCAGTACTTC	CASSEVGQETQYF
TRBJ2-7	.	.	TRBV6-6	TGTGCCAGCAGTTCCAGTCCTGCGGTGGACGAGCAGTACTTC	CASSSSPAVDEQYF
TRBJ1-5	.	.	TRBV28	TGTGCCAGCAGTGCACAGCAGGGGAAGAGATCCAATCAGCCCCAGCATTTT	CASSAQQGKRSNQPQHF
TRBJ2-1	TRBD2	.	TRBV5-1	TGCGCCAGCAGCTTTAGCGGGACCACGGATCCGAATGAGCAGTTCTTC	CASSFSGTTDPNEQFF
TRBJ2-1	.	.	TRBV9	TGTGCCAGCAGCGAGGGGGGAGCGCAAAGCTCCTACAATGAGCAGTTCTTC	CASSEGGAQSSYNEQFF
TRBJ1-1	.	.	TRBV11-1	TGTGCCAGCAGACCGACAGATTTAAACACTGAAGCTTTCTTT	CASRPTDLNTEAFF
TRBJ1-3	TRBD1	.	TRBV11-2	TGTGCCAGCAGCTCAGATACAGGGGCCCTAGGACCATCAAACACCATATATTTT	CASSSDTGALGPSNTIYF
TRBJ2-3	.	.	TRBV7-2	TGTGCCAGCAGTCAACGGACCCGGACAGATACGCAGTATTTT	CASSQRTRTDTQYF
TRBJ2-3	TRBD2	.	TRBV19	TGTGCCAGTAGACCACACAGGGCCGGGCCAGGACTAGCGGGAGCATCCGATACGCAGTATTTT	CASRPHRAGPGLAGASDTQYF
TRBJ2-3	TRBD2	.	TRBV10-2	TGCGCCAGCAGTCGAGATGGCGGGAGGGCCGTATTAGGTACGCAGTATTTT	CASSRDGGRAVLGTQYF
TRBJ2-1	TRBD2	.	TRBV6-6	TGTGCCAGCAAACCCCCTAGCGGGACCTACAATGAGCAGTTCTTC	CASKPPSGTYNEQFF
TRBJ2-7	.	.	TRBV18	TGTGCCAGCTCCCAGGACAGAACCTCCTACGAGCAGTACTTC	CASSQDRTSYEQYF
TRBJ2-5	TRBD2	.	TRBV2	TGTGCCAGCATCCGGCTAGCGGGAGTCGAAGAGACCCAGTACTTC	CASIRLAGVEETQYF
TRBJ1-3	.	.	TRBV9	TGTGCCAGCAGCATCCGGGTGGGGGACACGTTGAGCTCTGGAAACACCATATATTTT	CASSIRVGDTLSSGNTIYF
TRBJ1-1	.	.	TRBV18	TGTGCCAGCTCACCAGTCGCTGCGGGCACTGAAGCTTTCTTT	CASSPVAAGTEAFF
TRBJ1-3	.	.	TRBV7-9	TGTGCCAGCAGCTTGGAGCGACTGCCTGGAAACACCATATATTTT	CASSLERLPGNTIYF
TRBJ2-4	TRBD1	.	TRBV6-6	TGTGCCAGCAGCACAGGGGCAGGCATTCAGTACTTC	CASSTGAGIQYF
TRBJ2-7	TRBD2	once	TRBV6-1	TGTGCCAGCAGTGGGATTGGGACTAGCGGAAACTACGAGCAGTACTTC	CASSGIGTSGNYEQYF
TRBJ1-2	.	.	TRBV6-1	TGTGCCAGCAGTGTTAGACAGAGCTATGGCTACACCTTC	CASSVRQSYGYTF
TRBJ2-7	.	.	TRBV5-1	TGCGCCAGCAGCTTGTTAGGGACAAATAACTACGAGCAGTACTTC	CASSLLGTNNYEQYF
TRBJ2-3	TRBD2	.	TRBV5-1	TGCGCCAGCAGCCCCCTAACTAGCGGCAACACAGATACGCAGTATTTT	CASSPLTSGNTDTQYF